These T cell receptor beta chains were read from a single sample in a study of T cell changes during pregnancy in multiple sclerosis. Sequenced by immunoSEQ multiplex PCR; TCRdb stores in-frame clones only, minus some. The sample contains more than 55,000 clones, 80% to 95% of which appear only once. The sequences come from peripheral blood, collected in the first trimester of pregnancy. These receptors were collected from a female donor with multiple sclerosis, enrolled in a pregnancy study. The CDR3 runs from the conserved cysteine through the conserved F or W. Each record gives: J gene, V gene, D gene, CDR3 protein. A D gene is named only where the DNA matches it firmly.

J gene: TRBJ1-1; V gene: TRBV19; D gene: TRBD1; CDR3 protein: CASSDRARTEAFF
J gene: TRBJ1-6; V gene: TRBV18; D gene: NA; CDR3 protein: CASSHRQTYNSPLHF
J gene: TRBJ1-3; V gene: TRBV2; D gene: NA; CDR3 protein: CASSEALSAGGNTIYF
J gene: TRBJ2-7; V gene: TRBV2; D gene: NA; CDR3 protein: CASSEAGKGTYEQYF
J gene: TRBJ2-7; V gene: TRBV5-4; D gene: TRBD1; CDR3 protein: CASSLVGQGASEQYF
J gene: TRBJ1-1; V gene: TRBV27; D gene: NA; CDR3 protein: CASSRRGEAFF
J gene: TRBJ1-5; V gene: TRBV2; D gene: NA; CDR3 protein: CASSSGGTLYQPQHF
J gene: TRBJ1-2; V gene: TRBV5-8; D gene: TRBD1; CDR3 protein: CASSFEGQATYYTF
J gene: TRBJ1-3; V gene: TRBV6-5; D gene: NA; CDR3 protein: CASSYRRGETIYF
J gene: TRBJ2-7; V gene: TRBV20-1; D gene: NA; CDR3 protein: CSAKSPYEQYF
J gene: TRBJ2-1; V gene: TRBV29-1; D gene: NA; CDR3 protein: CSVLVGGRSSYNEQFF
J gene: TRBJ2-1; V gene: TRBV6-4; D gene: TRBD2; CDR3 protein: CASSDSGTSNEQFF
J gene: TRBJ1-2; V gene: TRBV6-1; D gene: TRBD1; CDR3 protein: CASKGQGFNYGYTF
J gene: TRBJ1-5; V gene: TRBV30; D gene: TRBD1; CDR3 protein: CAWSLGGGNQPQHF
J gene: TRBJ2-5; V gene: TRBV7-7; D gene: NA; CDR3 protein: CASSLFGGSQETQYF
J gene: TRBJ2-3; V gene: TRBV9; D gene: NA; CDR3 protein: CASSVDLPSTDTQYF
J gene: TRBJ2-3; V gene: TRBV7-3; D gene: TRBD1; CDR3 protein: CASSLTRDRRIDTQYF
J gene: TRBJ2-5; V gene: TRBV5-4; D gene: NA; CDR3 protein: CASSLSGVPETQYF
J gene: TRBJ2-3; V gene: TRBV30; D gene: TRBD2; CDR3 protein: CAWSDVAGGNTQYF
J gene: TRBJ1-6; V gene: TRBV27; D gene: NA; CDR3 protein: CASSLSGHSPLHF
J gene: TRBJ2-7; V gene: TRBV4-2; D gene: NA; CDR3 protein: CASSQDRGAAGLLKVGYEQYF
J gene: TRBJ2-1; V gene: TRBV14; D gene: NA; CDR3 protein: CASSLLGASYNEQFF
J gene: TRBJ1-2; V gene: TRBV19; D gene: TRBD1; CDR3 protein: CASSLGTGALVGYTF
J gene: TRBJ1-1; V gene: TRBV5-1; D gene: TRBD1; CDR3 protein: CASSLFRQTGAEAFF
J gene: TRBJ2-1; V gene: TRBV18; D gene: TRBD2; CDR3 protein: CASSSTHTTSGGYNEQFF
J gene: TRBJ2-7; V gene: TRBV4-1; D gene: NA; CDR3 protein: CASSQEILYGQYF
J gene: TRBJ2-1; V gene: TRBV7-2; D gene: NA; CDR3 protein: CASDGGQVAFF
J gene: TRBJ2-5; V gene: TRBV7-3; D gene: NA; CDR3 protein: CASSLTGAVRETQYF
J gene: TRBJ2-5; V gene: TRBV2; D gene: TRBD1; CDR3 protein: CASKRGTGTQETQYF
J gene: TRBJ1-1; V gene: TRBV6-5; D gene: NA; CDR3 protein: CASSYGASDTEAFF
J gene: TRBJ2-5; V gene: TRBV4-3; D gene: TRBD2; CDR3 protein: CASSPAGGTAQETQYF
J gene: TRBJ2-5; V gene: TRBV7-9; D gene: NA; CDR3 protein: CASSLGRGADETQYF
J gene: TRBJ2-2; V gene: TRBV7-9; D gene: TRBD1; CDR3 protein: CASRPRTGSTGELFF
J gene: TRBJ2-5; V gene: TRBV9; D gene: NA; CDR3 protein: CASSVGGGFETQYF
J gene: TRBJ1-6; V gene: TRBV18; D gene: NA; CDR3 protein: CASSPIDTSNSPLHF
J gene: TRBJ2-7; V gene: TRBV11-1; D gene: NA; CDR3 protein: CASSLPSLGEQYF
J gene: TRBJ1-4; V gene: TRBV27; D gene: TRBD1; CDR3 protein: CASTGGEGEKLFF
J gene: TRBJ2-1; V gene: TRBV6-6; D gene: TRBD2; CDR3 protein: CASSLLAGGQNEQFF
J gene: TRBJ2-6; V gene: TRBV7-9; D gene: TRBD2; CDR3 protein: CASSSWGGSGANVLTF
J gene: TRBJ1-1; V gene: TRBV10-3; D gene: NA; CDR3 protein: CATRGGDTEAFF